The present T cell receptor beta chain was sequenced within a study of blood T cell repertoires in COVID-19. Across the study: From T cells, B-cell-depleted T cells, or PBMCs came the material, which was cDNA or gDNA.

Repertoires were generated with immunoSEQ multiplex PCR, while TCRdb's copy carries only in-frame clones and drops some. The sample lists about 180,000 clones, about 85% seen once, with 9.8% in the top ten. Sequenced: peripheral blood. The TCR comes from a woman older than 75 with acute or convalescent COVID-19.

The CDR3 coding sequence is TGTGCCAGCAGCTTTCGTACTAGCTCCTACAATGAGCAGTTCTTC. Translated, it gives CASSFRTSSYNEQFF. The V call is TRBV5-4, the J call TRBJ2-1, with D perhaps matching TRBD2 (5 bases). The CDR3 runs 15 residues. Germline assignment: CDR1 SGHNT and CDR2 YYREEE (reference sequence). The V gene lost 2 bases and the J gene lost 0 bases, with 9 bases spanning the gap. Complete variable domain (other parts from reference TRBV5-4 and TRBJ2-1): ETGVTQSPTHLIKTRGQQVTLRCSSQSGHNTVSWYQQALGQGPQFIFQYYREEENGRGNFPPRFSGLQFPNYSSELNVNALELDDSALYLCASSFRTSSYNEQFFGPGTRLTVL.